This T cell receptor (beta chain) derives from a study of CXCR3-negative and CXCR3-positive naive CD8 T cells. Whole-study findings and limits: Similar TRBV-TRBJ usage was seen in naive cells (both CXCR3-negative and CXCR3-positive), but memory cells differed. TRB CDR3 hydrophobicity was greater in CXCR3-positive naive cells than in CXCR3-negative naive cells.

Of note for this clonotype: What it binds is not known.

Via 5' RACE with UMI labels, TRB cDNA libraries were prepared. TCRdb re-called the 5' RACE reads, yielding one record per CDR3 amino acid sequence without DNA. This table holds several thousand distinct CDR3 sequences. Cells that were CD45RO-CCR7+CD27+CD95- constituted naive CD8+ T cells. The clonotype comes from a human donor in good health. Some clones in this sample may be carry-over from other donors' samples. The sample was naive CXCR3- CD8+ T cells from blood. Specified subset: CD45RO-CCR7+CD27+CD95- naive CD8+ T cells lacking CXCR3 (TNR3-).

The CDR3 protein is CASSEVGGGSYNEQFF. The chain has TRBV10-2 and TRBJ2-1. Per the germline V gene, CDR1 is WSHSY and CDR2 is SAAADI. The CDR3 covers 16 residues.